This T cell receptor (beta chain) was recorded in a study of blood T cell repertoires in COVID-19. J gave up 7 bases and V 6 bases, and 4 bases lay outside the gene matches. Germline V CDR1 and CDR2: MNHEY, SMNVEV (reference sequence). There are 14 residues in the CDR3. Assay: immunoSEQ multiplex PCR; the TCRdb copy retains only in-frame clones and omits some. The sample consists of about 150,000 clones, approximately 90% of them appearing once. The table lists this clone with a few counts. The chain recombines TRBV27 with TRBJ1-6; TRBD1 matches at 9 bases. Sequenced material: peripheral blood. The sequence was obtained from a human donor in a cohort sampled during active COVID-19. The CDR3 region is CASSWDRANSPLHF. Here the CDR3 DNA reads TGTGCCAGCAGCTGGGACAGGGCAAATTCACCCCTCCACTTT.